Below are 20 T cell receptor beta chains sequenced from a single sample in a study of graft-versus-host responses after intestinal transplantation. Generated by immunoSEQ multiplex PCR, the TCRdb table keeps only in-frame clones and is missing some. Of 4,000 to 5,500 clones in the sample, more than 70% were seen once. Graft tissue processing released intraepithelial and lamina propria lymphocytes. The sample consisted of ileum tissue, taken roughly 19 weeks after intestinal transplantation. The receptors here all came from a human patient who received an intestinal transplant, so some T cells may come from the graft donor.

The chain has TRBV19 and TRBJ2-3; D is unclear. Germline assignment: CDR1 LNHDA and CDR2 SQIVND (reference sequence). The CDR3 is 17 amino acids. V lost 3 bases to trimming and J lost 0 bases, with 16 bases between them. The CDR3 DNA is TGTGCCAGTAGTATCGATCTTGGCAGTACTAGCACAGATACGCAGTATTTT. Encoded protein: CASSIDLGSTSTDTQYF.

This chain uses TRBV19 with TRBJ1-1; 7 bases are shared with TRBD1. CDR1 is LNHDA, CDR2 SQIVND, per germline (reference sequence). CDR3 size: 15 residues. V lost 2 bases, J lost 1 base, and 4 bases stayed unmatched. The CDR3 loop is CASSIFGTANTEAFF. DNA for the CDR3: TGTGCCAGTAGTATATTCGGGACAGCGAACACTGAAGCTTTCTTT.

V and J are TRBV11-3 and TRBJ2-7, with D tentatively TRBD1 or TRBD2 (6 bases each). Germline V gene lookup returns CDR1 SGHNT and CDR2 YENEEA. The CDR3 extends over 16 amino acids. Trimming shortened V by 4 bases and J by 3 bases, and 19 bases separated the two germline ends. The CDR3 region has the DNA TGTGCCAGCAGCTCCCACTCCGGGGGCGGACTCTACGAGCAGTACTTC. Translated, it gives CASSSHSGGGLYEQYF.

The chain links TRBV2 to TRBJ2-5, with unresolved D. V dropped 7 bases and J dropped 0 bases, with 12 bases sitting between them. Germline V CDR1 and CDR2: SNHLY, FYNNEI. This CDR3 comprises 14 residues. Written as DNA, the CDR3 is TGTGCCAGCACCCCCGGTCGGTACCAAGAGACCCAGTACTTC. Translated, it gives CASTPGRYQETQYF.

The table lists this clone with a count of one. Other DNA sequences in this specimen translate into the identical CDR3. This chain links TRBV30 with TRBJ2-7, with 8 positions matching TRBD2. The germline V gene has CDR1 GTSNPN and CDR2 SVGIG (reference sequence). This CDR3 has 15 amino acids. J gave up 3 bases and V 5 bases, and 12 bases lay outside the gene matches. In DNA form, the CDR3 reads TGTGCCTGGCGGGGCGGGGGGCGAGGACTCTACGAGCAGTACTTC. Translated: CAWRGGGRGLYEQYF.

This clone was seen more than once but under ten times. This rearrangement joins TRBV19 to TRBJ2-7, with 8 positions matching TRBD1. Trimming at V came to 4 bases and at J to 7 bases, leaving 6 bases not matched to a gene. CDR3 size: 13 residues. Germline CDR1 and CDR2: LNHDA and SQIVND (reference sequence). This CDR3 is CASSTRTGWEQYF. The CDR3 coding sequence is TGTGCCAGTAGTACCCGGACAGGGTGGGAGCAGTACTTC.

This chain connects TRBV20-1 to TRBJ2-5, with a possible D match to TRBD2 (5 bases). V was cut by 3 bases and J by 9 bases, with 8 bases left in between. The germline V gene encodes CDR1 DFQATT and CDR2 SNEGSKA (reference sequence). The CDR3 has 10 amino acids. CDR3 DNA sequence: TGCAGTGCTAGTGGCGGGCCCCAGTACTTC. Residues: CSASGGPQYF.

The gene calls are TRBV29-1 and TRBJ1-2; 9 bases are a match to TRBD1. J was trimmed by 3 bases and V by 6 bases; bases with no gene match: 8. Germline CDR1 and CDR2: SQVTM and ANQGSEA. The CDR3 length is 14 residues. The CDR3 region has the DNA TGCAGCGTCCAAGGGGACAGGGAAGACTATGGCTACACCTTC. Residues: CSVQGDREDYGYTF.

The V gene is TRBV30, the J gene TRBJ2-7, with D possibly called TRBD1 or TRBD2 (5 bases each). Germline assignment: CDR1 GTSNPN and CDR2 SVGIG (reference sequence). The CDR3 loop spans 15 amino acids. Trimming took off 5 bases at V and 3 bases at J, with 20 bases between the two ends. CDR3 in amino acids: CAWAGKGRGFYEQYF. As DNA, the CDR3 is TGTGCCTGGGCTGGTAAGGGACGAGGGTTCTACGAGCAGTACTTC.

This clone was observed a handful of times. V is TRBV7-4 and J is TRBJ1-2; D unclear. The CDR3 totals 11 residues. Germline V gives CDR1 SGHVT, CDR2 SQSDAQ. V was shortened by 5 bases and J by 4 bases, with 5 bases between the two germline ends. The CDR3 spells CASSRAYGYTF. The CDR3 nucleotides read TGTGCCAGCAGCCGAGCCTATGGCTACACCTTC.

The V and J genes are TRBV2 and TRBJ2-1; 9 bases map to TRBD1. After removal of 6 bases from V and 2 bases from J, the junction contained 5 bases not matched to a gene. CDR1 and CDR2 from the germline V gene are SNHLY and FYNNEI. This CDR3 region has 15 residues. CDR3 amino acids: CASRAGQGAYNEQFF. The CDR3 DNA is TGTGCCAGCAGAGCGGGACAGGGAGCCTACAATGAGCAGTTCTTC.

The J gene is TRBJ2-7, the V gene TRBV11-1, with a weak D call TRBD2 (6 bases). The germline V and J ends were trimmed by 8 bases and 5 bases, with 13 bases remaining between them. The germline V gene has CDR1 SGHAT and CDR2 FQDESV (reference sequence). CDR3 length: 12 residues. CDR3 sequence reads: CASAGLADEQYF. For the CDR3, the DNA is TGTGCCAGCGCGGGGCTAGCAGACGAGCAGTACTTC.

V is TRBV25-1 and J is TRBJ1-4; D not resolved. This CDR3 spans 16 amino acids. V lost 4 bases and J 4 bases, leaving 16 bases between the germline ends. The germline gives CDR1 MGHDK, CDR2 SYGVNS. The CDR3 nucleotides are TGTGCCAGCAGTGTAGTCTTCGAGAACTATAATGAAAAACTGTTTTTT. Amino acids: CASSVVFENYNEKLFF.

The rearrangement joins TRBV2 to TRBJ2-7; the D is unclear. The V end was cut by 8 bases, the J end by 5 bases, with 13 bases between. CDR3 length: 12 amino acids. CDR1 is SNHLY and CDR2 is FYNNEI in the germline V gene. The CDR3 protein is CASVVGSHEQYF. In DNA form, the CDR3 reads TGTGCCAGCGTCGTTGGGTCCCACGAGCAGTACTTC.

The CDR3 bases are TGTGCCAGCAGTCTCCGGTCTCAAGAGACCCAGTACTTC. This sequence encodes CASSLRSQETQYF. The chain links TRBV14 to TRBJ2-5; D is uncertain. Trimming cost V 6 bases and J 2 bases, with 10 bases left between them. CDR1 and CDR2 (germline): SGHDN, FVKESK. The CDR3 is made up of 13 amino acids.

The chain joins TRBV5-6 to TRBJ1-1; maybe TRBD1 (5 bases). With 4 bases removed from V and 5 bases from J, the gap between germline ends came to 6 bases. Germline lookup yields CDR1 SGHDT and CDR2 YYEEEE. This CDR3 has 11 residues. CDR3 bases: TGTGCCAGCAGCAGGGGAACTGAAGCTTTCTTT. Protein product: CASSRGTEAFF.

V usage is TRBV14 and J usage is TRBJ1-1, with D perhaps matching TRBD1 (5 bases). V was shortened by 0 bases and J by 5 bases, with 10 bases between the two germline ends. Germline CDR1 and CDR2: SGHDN and FVKESK. The CDR3 sequence is 14 residues long. The CDR3 spells CASSQDQAGTEAFF. The CDR3 nucleotides read TGTGCCAGCAGCCAAGATCAGGCAGGGACTGAAGCTTTCTTT.

This clone was observed once. CDR3 sequence reads: CASSMTGSSYEQYF. CDR3 nucleotides: TGTGCCAGTAGTATGACAGGGAGCTCCTACGAGCAGTACTTC. V gene TRBV19 combines with J gene TRBJ2-7; 7 bases line up with TRBD1. The ends lost 3 bases at V and 0 bases at J; junction bases unmatched: 2. The CDR3 runs to 14 residues. Germline values: CDR1 LNHDA, CDR2 SQIVND (reference sequence). The variable domain in full, completed from reference TRBV19 and TRBJ2-7, reads DGGITQSPKYLFRKEGQNVTLSCEQNLNHDAMYWYRQDPGQGLRLIYYSQIVNDFQKGDIAEGYSVSREKKESFPLTVTSAQKNPTAFYLCASSMTGSSYEQYFGPGTRLTVT.

The chain's CDR3 is CASSVDGQLFSNYGYTF. CDR3 sequence (DNA): TGTGCCAGCAGCGTAGATGGACAGTTATTTTCTAACTATGGCTACACCTTC. J is TRBJ1-2 and V is TRBV9; tentative D call: TRBD1 (6 bases). V was pared by 0 bases and J by 0 bases, with 15 bases between. Germline CDR1 reads SGDLS; CDR2 reads YYNGEE. The CDR3 spans 17 residues.

The chain has TRBV2 and TRBJ1-6; D gene uncertain. The CDR3 covers 15 residues. The ends were cut back, 10 bases at V and 8 bases at J, with 21 bases in the middle. The germline V gene encodes CDR1 SNHLY and CDR2 FYNNEI. The CDR3 loop reads CATAPRRAGDSPLHF. DNA for the CDR3: TGTGCCACGGCTCCCAGGAGGGCCGGGGATTCACCCCTCCACTTT.